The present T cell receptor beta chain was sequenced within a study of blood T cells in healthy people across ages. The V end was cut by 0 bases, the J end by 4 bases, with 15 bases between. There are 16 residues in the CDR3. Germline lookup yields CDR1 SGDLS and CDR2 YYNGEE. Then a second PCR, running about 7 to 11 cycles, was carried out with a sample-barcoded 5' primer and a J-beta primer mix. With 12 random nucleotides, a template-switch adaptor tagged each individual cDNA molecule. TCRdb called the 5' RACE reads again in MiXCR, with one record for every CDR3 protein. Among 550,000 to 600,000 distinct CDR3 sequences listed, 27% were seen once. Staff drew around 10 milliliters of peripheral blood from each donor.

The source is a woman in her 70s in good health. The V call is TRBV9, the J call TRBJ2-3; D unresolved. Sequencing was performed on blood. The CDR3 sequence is CASSVELAGNSDTQYF. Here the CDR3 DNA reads TGTGCCAGCAGCGTAGAATTAGCTGGCAATTCAGATACGCAGTATTTT.